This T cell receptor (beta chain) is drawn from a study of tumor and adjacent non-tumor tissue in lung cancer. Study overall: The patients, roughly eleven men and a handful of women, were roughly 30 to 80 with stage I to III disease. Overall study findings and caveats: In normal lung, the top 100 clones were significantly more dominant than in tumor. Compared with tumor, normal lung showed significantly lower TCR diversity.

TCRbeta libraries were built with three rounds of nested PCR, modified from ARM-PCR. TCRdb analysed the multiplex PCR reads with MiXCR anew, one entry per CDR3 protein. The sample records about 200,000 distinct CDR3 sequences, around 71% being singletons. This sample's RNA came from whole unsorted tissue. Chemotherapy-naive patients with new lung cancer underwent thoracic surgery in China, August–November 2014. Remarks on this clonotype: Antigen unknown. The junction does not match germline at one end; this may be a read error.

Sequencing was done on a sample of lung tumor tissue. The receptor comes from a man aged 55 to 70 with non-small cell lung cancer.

The CDR3 DNA follows: TGCACCAGCTGCCAAGAACCAGCGGGGGACGAGGGAGAGACCCAGTACTTC. Residues: CTSCQEPAGDEGETQYF. The genes are TRBV4-3 and TRBJ2-5, with 8 bases matching TRBD2. The germline V gene encodes CDR1 LGHNA and CDR2 YSLEER. The CDR3 runs to 17 residues.